The 11 T cell receptor beta chains presented below share a single source sample, sequenced in a study of T-cell reconstitution after alpha-beta-depleted transplantation in children. Study-wide results and limits: By one year post-transplant, T-cell counts and diversity largely arose from T cells that were newly produced.

Library preparation (for TCRbeta) was performed with unique molecular identifiers. TCRdb reprocessed the PCR reads via MiXCR and lists one record per CDR3 protein. The table includes a few hundred thousand distinct CDR3 sequences, 6% to 10% detected once. Antigens of these TCRs are unknown. The sequences come from peripheral blood, collected 360 days after TCRalphabeta/CD19-depleted stem cell transplant. The receptors here all came from a female patient between 2 and 15 years old who had a stem cell transplant for Fanconi anemia, so the T cells may come from the graft donor.

The sample holds many counts of this clonotype. The rearrangement links TRBV5-6 to TRBJ2-7; D possibly corresponds to TRBD1 (5 bases). The CDR3 spans 16 residues. V was pared by 0 bases and J by 4 bases, with 17 bases between. The germline V gene encodes CDR1 SGHDT and CDR2 YYEEEE. This CDR3 is CASSLEDRAGPYEQYF. The CDR3 bases are TGTGCCAGCAGCTTGGAGGATCGGGCAGGGCCTTACGAGCAGTACTTC.

This clonotype was observed many times. The rearrangement links TRBV5-5 to TRBJ1-5, with unresolved D. The germline V and J ends were trimmed by 3 bases and 0 bases, with 13 bases remaining between them. CDR3 length equals 16 residues. Germline V CDR1 and CDR2: SGHKS, YYEKEE (reference sequence). CDR3 in amino acids: CASSSLDTYSNQPQHF. The DNA of the CDR3 is TGTGCCAGCAGCTCCCTCGACACTTATAGCAATCAGCCCCAGCATTTT.

This clonotype was counted between two and nine times. The chain is built from TRBV5-1 and TRBJ1-2, with a tentative D call TRBD1 (6 bases). Per germline, CDR1 SGHRS and CDR2 YFSETQ. V was shortened by 4 bases and J by 3 bases, with 16 bases between the two germline ends. The CDR3 is 15 amino acids. CDR3 protein: CASSPGVPGYYGYTF. CDR3 coding DNA: TGCGCCAGCAGCCCAGGGGTGCCGGGCTACTATGGCTACACCTTC.

This clonotype showed up many times. The chain carries TRBV10-3 and TRBJ2-2; possibly TRBD1 for D (6 bases). The V and J ends lost 7 bases and 7 bases respectively, with 13 bases between them. Germline lookup yields CDR1 ENHRY and CDR2 SYGVKD. CDR3 size: 13 residues. The CDR3 nucleotides are TGTGCCATCAATGAACCAGGGGTCGGGGAGCTGTTTTTT. This sequence encodes CAINEPGVGELFF.

V is TRBV20-1 and J is TRBJ1-2; TRBD1 agrees at 7 bases. Germline-derived CDR1 and CDR2 are DFQATT and SNEGSKA (reference sequence). The junction had 18 bases not matched to a gene; V was cut back by 5 bases and J by 6 bases. This CDR3 comprises 16 residues. In DNA, the CDR3 is TGCAGTGCTCCTATTACAGGGGCGAGATTGGCAGATGGCTACACCTTC. Translation: CSAPITGARLADGYTF.

This clonotype was counted at least ten times. The junction and the germline gene differ at one end; a read error may be behind it. The chain has TRBV7-2 and TRBJ2-4; 8 nucleotides line up with TRBD1. The CDR3 covers 12 residues. Germline V gene lookup returns CDR1 SGHTA and CDR2 FQGNSA. The CDR3 spells CASSPPSGGDAF. The CDR3 region has the DNA TGTGCCAGCAGCCCACCATCAGGGGGCGATGCCTTC.

This clonotype was seen ten or more times. V gene TRBV27 combines with J gene TRBJ1-5, with 11 positions matching TRBD1. Germline CDR1 reads MNHEY; CDR2 reads SMNVEV (reference sequence). Trimming took 7 bases from V and 4 from J; bases not matched to a gene: 6. The CDR3 extends over 15 amino acids. Written as DNA, the CDR3 is TGTGCCAGCAAACCCGGGACAGGGGGGAATCAGCCCCAGCATTTT. Translation gives CASKPGTGGNQPQHF.

The chain has TRBV18 and TRBJ2-2; tentative D call: TRBD1 (5 bases). The germline V and J ends were trimmed by 5 bases and 4 bases, with 11 bases remaining between them. CDR3 length: 14 amino acids. In germline, CDR1 is KGHSH, CDR2 LQKENI. The DNA for the CDR3 is TGTGCCAGCTCAGCCGGACATTTCACCGGGGAGCTGTTTTTT. Amino acid sequence: CASSAGHFTGELFF.

This clonotype was observed at least ten times. V usage is TRBV28 and J usage is TRBJ1-1; D gene uncertain. Deletions cut 6 bases from V and 0 bases from J, with 11 bases between. The CDR3 runs to 14 residues. In germline, CDR1 is MDHEN, CDR2 SYDVKM. For the CDR3, the DNA is TGTGCCAGCAGGGGCCCCGGAGTGAACACTGAAGCTTTCTTT. Protein: CASRGPGVNTEAFF.

This clonotype was observed at least ten times. The genes are TRBV27 and TRBJ2-2; 9 nucleotides line up with TRBD1. In germline, CDR1 is MNHEY, CDR2 SMNVEV (reference sequence). Losses at the gene ends were 4 bases for V and 5 bases for J; bases not matched to a gene: 11. This CDR3 contains 17 residues. The CDR3 bases are TGTGCCAGCAGTTCATTACAGGGGGCTAGGGGGACCGGGGAGCTGTTTTTT. Its translation: CASSSLQGARGTGELFF.

The sample holds many counts of this clonotype. In nucleotides, the CDR3 is TGCAGTTCCTTTATACCAACAGGGGCAACTAATGAAAAACTGTTTTTT. Amino acids: CSSFIPTGATNEKLFF. This sequence joins TRBV20-1 and TRBJ1-4, with 7 bases fitting TRBD1. Unmatched junction bases numbered 12, after V lost 8 bases and J lost 0 bases. In germline, CDR1 is DFQATT, CDR2 SNEGSKA (reference sequence). This CDR3 contains 16 residues.